This T cell receptor beta chain was found in a study of regulatory T cells in long-lasting Graves disease. V shed 0 bases and J shed 3 bases, with 12 bases lying between them. CDR3 length: 15 amino acids. Germline V gene data show CDR1 as LGHDT and CDR2 as YNNKEL (reference sequence). CDR3 regions were amplified by Arm-PCR using iRepertoire HTBI primers to build TCR beta libraries. TCRdb reanalysed the multiplex PCR reads using MiXCR and keeps one entry per CDR3 protein. The table lists about 470,000 distinct CDR3 sequences, 15% of them singletons. The time point denotes: newly diagnosed GD, antithyroid drugs for less than 3 months. The authors made the TCR library using RNA they extracted from PBMCs. In its sample, this clonotype was seen many times. The same sample was also used in a study of T cells in Graves' hyperthyroidism and ophthalmopathy. Turning to that study: A set of HTBI primers served as the primers for a first-round RT-PCR of the TCR CDR3.

The gene calls are TRBV3-1 and TRBJ2-7; no reliable D call. This material consisted of peripheral blood mononuclear cells (PBMCs), taken at new diagnosis, from a patient treated with antithyroid drugs. This clonotype originated in a woman aged 30 to 39 with Graves disease. The chain's CDR3 is CASSQEQELRYEQYF. The CDR3 DNA follows: TGTGCCAGCAGCCAAGAACAAGAACTCCGCTACGAGCAGTACTTC.